This entry lists 6 T cell receptor beta chains sequenced from one sample in a study of blood T cell repertoires in COVID-19. The data were produced by immunoSEQ multiplex PCR, yet TCRdb's version contains in-frame clones alone and is incomplete. The sample has tens of thousands of clones; about 85% are singletons. The specimen was peripheral blood. The receptor source for this set is a man aged 55 to 70 with active or convalescent COVID-19.

This clone has just one count. The chain uses TRBV7-9 and TRBJ2-5; the D gene is possibly TRBD1 (5 bases). The CDR3 is made up of 14 amino acids. Trimming removed 5 bases from V and 1 base from J, with 11 bases in between. Germline CDR1 is SEHNR and CDR2 is FQNEAQ (reference sequence). The CDR3 sequence is CASSPLGLQETQYF. The DNA of the CDR3 is TGTGCCAGCAGCCCTTTGGGGCTCCAAGAGACCCAGTACTTC.

This clone appeared a single time. The genes are TRBV12-5 and TRBJ2-5; 9 bases match TRBD1. Germline trimming cut 5 bases from V and 0 bases from J; bases unmatched to any gene: 4. CDR1 and CDR2 from the germline V gene are LGHNT and FRNRAP. The CDR3 has 15 amino acids. The CDR3 bases are TGTGCTAGTGGTATGGGACAGGGTTACCAAGAGACCCAGTACTTC. Protein: CASGMGQGYQETQYF.

The chain couples TRBV2 to TRBJ1-6; the D gene is possibly TRBD1 (5 bases). Germline CDR1 SNHLY, CDR2 FYNNEI. The CDR3 length is 14 residues. The ends were cut back, 2 bases at V and 6 bases at J, with 8 bases in the middle. This chain's CDR3 is CASSENQGNSPLHF. The CDR3 DNA sequence: TGTGCCAGCAGTGAAAACCAGGGTAATTCACCCCTCCACTTT.

CDR3 residues: CASSEMAGVYGETQYF. For the CDR3, the DNA is TGTGCCAGCAGTGAAATGGCAGGGGTTTACGGAGAGACCCAGTACTTC. V usage is TRBV6-1 and J usage is TRBJ2-5; tentative D call: TRBD1 (6 bases). Germline CDR1 MNHNS, CDR2 SASEGT. The CDR3 has 16 amino acids. Deletions cut 2 bases from V and 4 bases from J, with 17 bases between.

V and J are TRBV5-1 and TRBJ1-4; 9 nucleotides align to TRBD1. Looked up from germline, CDR1 is SGHRS and CDR2 is YFSETQ. CDR3 size: 15 residues. V was clipped by 4 bases and J by 6 bases; unmatched bases: 7. CDR3 region: CASSAGQGRDEKLFF. DNA of the CDR3: TGCGCCAGCAGCGCAGGACAGGGGAGAGATGAAAAACTGTTTTTT.

V is TRBV14 and J is TRBJ1-6, with D possibly matching TRBD1 (6 bases). CDR3 size: 14 residues. V was cut by 1 base and J by 9 bases, with 10 bases left in between. CDR1 is SGHDN, CDR2 FVKESK, per germline. The CDR3 region is CASSQARGSSPLHF. The CDR3 DNA sequence: TGTGCCAGCAGCCAAGCCAGGGGAAGTTCACCCCTCCACTTT.